The clone carrying this T cell receptor beta chain was seen a single time. Its antigen is unknown. The data originate from a study of cytomegalovirus exposure and HLA in healthy donors. Findings of the study overall: Most TCR sequences showed up rarely, but some public TCRs showed up in many donors. Later, TCR association rates were found to vary by HLA locus, highest for DRB1 and lowest for HLA-C. Some V segments (TRBV6-2 and TRBV6-3 among them) were excluded as indistinguishable.

Germline V gene data show CDR1 as MNHEY and CDR2 as SVGAGI. The ends lost 4 bases at V and 1 base at J; junction bases unmatched: 4. The CDR3 consists of 15 residues. The PCR employed 60 Vbeta primers together with 13 Jbeta primers. This table comes from immunoSEQ multiplex PCR, and its TCRdb copy is limited to in-frame clones, with some not included. The repertoire has roughly 180,000 clones, around 82% of them found once; the top ten carry approximately 13%. This chain uses TRBV6-5 with TRBJ2-3, with 8 bases fitting TRBD2. Source material: PBMCs. The receptor was isolated from a woman between 50 and 59 years old in good health and CMV-seropositive. CDR3 coding DNA: TGTGCCAGCAGTTCCGTCGGGGGGGGCACAGATACGCAGTATTTT. As protein: CASSSVGGGTDTQYF.